This is a list of T cell receptor beta chains from one sample in a study of cytomegalovirus exposure and HLA in healthy donors. Assay: immunoSEQ multiplex PCR; the TCRdb copy retains only in-frame clones and omits some. The profile shows about 140,000 clones, around 81% of them singletons. The source material was PBMCs. The source of these receptors is a man over 45 in good health and CMV-seronegative. Both conserved end residues are part of each CDR3. The D gene is left open where the match is weak. The size of a clone is reported for some rows only, either as once, few or many, or as a class for expanded clones.

CDR3 protein | CDR3 DNA | clone size | CDR3 length | J gene | V gene | D gene
CASSLGRAIYEQYF | TGTGCCAGCAGCTTAGGGCGGGCTATCTACGAGCAGTACTTC | - | 14 | TRBJ2-7 | TRBV11-3 | -
CAWSTGTGEGGELFF | TGTGCCTGGAGTACTGGGACAGGGGAAGGGGGGGAGCTGTTTTTT | - | 15 | TRBJ2-2 | TRBV30 | TRBD1
CASSEVISSYNSPLHF | TGTGCCAGCAGTGAAGTTATTAGCTCCTATAATTCACCCCTCCACTTT | - | 16 | TRBJ1-6 | TRBV6-1 | -
CASSQGGRGGRNTGELFF | TGCGCCAGCAGCCAAGGAGGGAGGGGGGGCAGGAACACCGGGGAGCTGTTTTTT | - | 18 | TRBJ2-2 | TRBV4-1 | -
CASSSLAGTTYNEQFF | TGTGCCAGCAGCTCCTTAGCGGGAACCACGTACAATGAGCAGTTCTTC | - | 16 | TRBJ2-1 | TRBV7-9 | TRBD2
CATSRVAGLAGGPGGFTDTQYF | TGTGCCACCAGCAGAGTTGCGGGGCTAGCGGGGGGGCCGGGGGGATTCACAGATACGCAGTATTTT | - | 22 | TRBJ2-3 | TRBV15 | TRBD2
CSVEVDRGYEQYF | TGCAGCGTTGAAGTGGACAGGGGCTACGAGCAGTACTTC | - | 13 | TRBJ2-7 | TRBV29-1 | TRBD1
CASSLTSGRETQYF | TGTGCCAGCAGCTTGACTAGCGGGAGGGAGACCCAGTACTTC | once | 14 | TRBJ2-5 | TRBV5-5 | TRBD2
CASSRTSRTDTQYF | TGTGCCAGCAGTCGGACTAGTCGCACAGATACGCAGTATTTT | few | 14 | TRBJ2-3 | TRBV14 | TRBD2
CASSSRGTGVDQPQHF | TGTGCCAGCAGTTCCAGGGGGACAGGGGTTGATCAGCCCCAGCATTTT | - | 16 | TRBJ1-5 | TRBV28 | TRBD1
CASSFSGGARQTQYF | TGTGCCAGCAGTTTTAGCGGGGGGGCCCGGCAGACCCAGTACTTC | - | 15 | TRBJ2-5 | TRBV5-6 | TRBD2
CASVSVEQFF | TGTGCCAGCGTAAGCGTTGAGCAGTTCTTC | - | 10 | TRBJ2-1 | TRBV25-1 | -
CASRAVYEQYF | TGTGCCAGCAGGGCAGTCTACGAGCAGTACTTC | - | 11 | TRBJ2-7 | TRBV6-5 | -
CASSYAPGQGASPLHF | TGTGCCAGCAGCTACGCGCCGGGACAGGGGGCCTCACCCCTCCACTTT | - | 16 | TRBJ1-6 | TRBV5-4 | TRBD1
CASSQTENYGYTF | TGTGCCAGCAGCCAGACAGAAAACTATGGCTACACCTTC | - | 13 | TRBJ1-2 | TRBV5-4 | -
CASSERASGRGQGEAQYF | TGTGCCAGCAGTGAAAGGGCTAGCGGGAGGGGACAGGGGGAGGCCCAGTACTTC | few | 18 | TRBJ2-5 | TRBV2 | -
CSVLGTATNYGYTF | TGCAGCGTCCTGGGGACAGCGACTAACTATGGCTACACCTTC | few | 14 | TRBJ1-2 | TRBV29-1 | TRBD1
CASSDSRNTEAFF | TGTGCCAGCAGTGATTCCCGGAACACTGAAGCTTTCTTT | - | 13 | TRBJ1-1 | TRBV6-1 | -
CASGLGQAEQPQHF | TGTGCTAGTGGACTGGGACAGGCGGAACAGCCCCAGCATTTT | - | 14 | TRBJ1-5 | TRBV12-5 | TRBD1
CASSFRDGTYEQYF | TGTGCCAGCAGCTTCCGGGACGGGACTTACGAGCAGTACTTC | - | 14 | TRBJ2-7 | TRBV5-6 | -
CASTGDRNSYEQYF | TGTGCCAGCACCGGTGACAGAAACTCCTACGAGCAGTACTTC | - | 14 | TRBJ2-7 | TRBV5-4 | -
CASSLTQQGAGANVLTF | TGTGCCAGCAGCTTAACCCAACAGGGGGCTGGGGCCAACGTCCTGACTTTC | - | 17 | TRBJ2-6 | TRBV7-3 | TRBD1
CASSLDRGTDTQYF | TGTGCCAGCAGCTTGGACAGGGGGACAGATACGCAGTATTTT | - | 14 | TRBJ2-3 | TRBV5-4 | TRBD1
CASSLRGEIQETQYF | TGTGCCAGCAGCTTACGGGGGGAGATCCAAGAGACCCAGTACTTC | - | 15 | TRBJ2-5 | TRBV7-3 | TRBD2
CASSPSQGAGAEAFF | TGCGCCAGCAGCCCTTCACAGGGGGCAGGGGCTGAAGCTTTCTTT | - | 15 | TRBJ1-1 | TRBV5-1 | TRBD1
CASSPPSSGYEQYF | TGTGCCAGCAGCCCCCCGAGTAGCGGGTACGAGCAGTACTTC | - | 14 | TRBJ2-7 | TRBV7-9 | TRBD2
CASSLEVSRGFDTQYF | TGTGCCAGCAGCTTGGAGGTCTCACGGGGTTTCGATACGCAGTATTTT | - | 16 | TRBJ2-3 | TRBV5-4 | -
CASSPRVGSSYNEQFF | TGTGCCAGTAGTCCCCGCGTCGGGAGCTCCTACAATGAGCAGTTCTTC | - | 16 | TRBJ2-1 | TRBV19 | -
CASSFNLAGRSDTQYF | TGTGCCAGCAGCTTCAACTTAGCGGGAAGGTCGGATACGCAGTATTTT | - | 16 | TRBJ2-3 | TRBV11-2 | TRBD2
CASSIRSLSNQPQHF | TGTGCCAGTAGTATTCGGTCACTTAGCAATCAGCCCCAGCATTTT | - | 15 | TRBJ1-5 | TRBV19 | -
CASSELRGNTGELFF | TGCGCCAGCAGTGAACTCAGGGGGAACACCGGGGAGCTGTTTTTT | - | 15 | TRBJ2-2 | TRBV10-1 | -
CASSLIQGLNTEAFF | TGTGCCAGCAGCTTGATACAGGGATTGAACACTGAAGCTTTCTTT | - | 15 | TRBJ1-1 | TRBV5-5 | -
CASKQTGANTGELFF | TGTGCCAGCAAACAGACAGGGGCGAACACCGGGGAGCTGTTTTTT | many | 15 | TRBJ2-2 | TRBV28 | TRBD1
CASSLYTASSYNSPLHF | TGTGCCAGCAGTTTATATACAGCAAGCTCCTATAATTCACCCCTCCACTTT | - | 17 | TRBJ1-6 | TRBV28 | -
CSVDGAISTDTQYF | TGCAGCGTTGATGGGGCTATTAGCACAGATACGCAGTATTTT | - | 14 | TRBJ2-3 | TRBV29-1 | -
CASSAYEQYF | TGTGCCAGCAGTGCGTACGAGCAGTACTTC | - | 10 | TRBJ2-7 | TRBV6-1 | -
CATSWRDMNTEAFF | TGTGCCACCAGCTGGAGGGATATGAACACTGAAGCTTTCTTT | - | 14 | TRBJ1-1 | TRBV15 | -
CASSAGTANTGELFF | TGTGCCAGCAGCGCCGGGACAGCGAACACCGGGGAGCTGTTTTTT | - | 15 | TRBJ2-2 | TRBV6-5 | TRBD1
CASSEQGQLNTEAFF | TGTGCCAGCAGTGAACAGGGACAGCTAAACACTGAAGCTTTCTTT | - | 15 | TRBJ1-1 | TRBV6-1 | TRBD1
CASSVAPGGSSGELFF | TGTGCCAGCAGCGTAGCCCCAGGGGGCTCTTCCGGGGAGCTGTTTTTT | - | 16 | TRBJ2-2 | TRBV9 | TRBD1
CASSQAVYNEQFF | TGTGCCAGCAGCCAAGCGGTCTACAATGAGCAGTTCTTC | once | 13 | TRBJ2-1 | TRBV7-2 | -
CASSQAMTRGGYTF | TGCGCCAGCAGCCAGGCAATGACGCGGGGTGGCTACACCTTC | - | 14 | TRBJ1-2 | TRBV4-1 | -
CASSQSHASEASYEQYF | TGTGCCAGCAGCCAATCTCACGCTAGCGAAGCTTCCTACGAGCAGTACTTC | - | 17 | TRBJ2-7 | TRBV4-2 | -
CASSIPRGPNTNEQFF | TGTGCCAGCAGCATCCCCAGGGGGCCTAATACCAATGAGCAGTTCTTC | - | 16 | TRBJ2-1 | TRBV7-9 | TRBD1
CASSDTSGRTGELFF | TGCGCCAGCAGCGATACTAGCGGGAGAACCGGGGAGCTGTTTTTT | - | 15 | TRBJ2-2 | TRBV5-1 | TRBD2